This T cell receptor beta chain was observed in a study of cytomegalovirus exposure and HLA in healthy donors (TCRdb year 2017). Describing the broader study: According to an earlier analysis of 587 of the donors, roughly 180 million T cells yielded 117 million unique TCR beta sequences and approximately 300 Gb of sequence data. Donor age, sex, ethnicity and CMV serostatus were compiled together with the repertoire data. An earlier analysis of approximately 580 of the donors used high-throughput TCR beta sequencing to judge whether each TCR beta V gene segment behaved as functional or pseudogenic. To study patterns of TCR occurrence, a later analysis re-analyzed previously published TCR beta repertoires from 550 to 800 donors and added high-resolution HLA genotyping. HLA typing included class I and class II loci at four-digit resolution. The number of typed donors differed by locus: 629-630 for A, B, C, DRB1 and DQB1; approximately 530 for DQA1; 600 to 610 for DPA1; and roughly 490 for DPB1. Four to six DR-DQ haplotypes were handled as single units for association and clustering because linkage in the cohort was strong. The study aimed to test whether cataloging public T cell receptors could reveal signatures of past pathogen exposure. The study used immunosequencing to profile the T cell repertoires of around 600 subjects and linked those repertoires to cytomegalovirus serostatus. Across around 400 genotyped donors of the cohort, an average of roughly 250,000 unique TCR beta nucleotide sequences per donor were sequenced, and 15% to 20% of those sequences were non-productive. High-throughput TCR immunosequencing, statistical association of individual TCRs with disease status, and machine learning were combined to predict cytomegalovirus infection status. All discovery cohort repertoires had been generated on a single sequencing platform. A separate validation cohort of roughly 130 different subjects was used in addition to the roughly 670-subject first cohort. The genetic ancestry cluster associated with self-reported Caucasian donors included approximately 85% of the 398 genotyped donors. In a later genetic analysis, genome-wide SNP genotypes for about three fifths of the roughly 670 donors were used, and that subset was treated as a discovery cohort. Rather than using new phenotypic data, the later analysis identified candidate immune exposures from TCR beta sequences and from how often those sequences occurred across donors. Approximately 310 gigabases of sequencing data and around 80 million unique TCR sequences made up an early release that covered around 640 HLA-typed donors. Here is what the overall study found, with its caveats: A further reported finding was that TCR beta sequences accurately predicted the HLA-A and HLA-B alleles for most subjects in the first cohort. HLA typing was unavailable for some donors at each locus, so association tests used only the typed subset. Most CMV-associated TCR beta chains appeared to be HLA-restricted in a later analysis, and the HLA associations seemed to be driven largely by CMV exposure. Because counts were too low, roughly 16 rarely observed V segments, including chromosome 9 orphons, were left out of the earlier analysis of some 600 of the donors. A cluster of highly shared sequence variants was judged likely to be a technical artifact of the sequencing pipeline. A later genetic analysis associated a missense DCLRE1C variant with V-gene and J-gene trimming of TCR beta chains, and an independent cohort replicated the association. In a later analysis, 16,951 TCR beta sequences were associated with specific HLA alleles at a false discovery rate of 0.05. It was suggested by the authors that the approach could potentially be generalized to other disease states and immunological phenotypes. Compared with the roughly 720-donor mean, donors in an Asian-associated ancestry cluster had fewer N-insertions in productive TCRs, according to a later genetic analysis. Correlated functional status among segregating V segments might reflect linkage disequilibrium, but an unknown experimental factor could not be ruled out. In a later analysis, HLA-associated TCR beta chains showed more clonal expansion and lower generation probabilities than non-associated chains that were equally common. Sequencing depth was assumed to be roughly uniform across donors in the presence/absence analyses, though that assumption may not hold. An earlier analysis of some 590 of the donors showed that most TCR beta V segments appeared in productive rearrangements either about 90% or about 30% of the time, which broadly matched IMGT annotations. The study listed over 150 TCR beta chains as associated with cytomegalovirus. The 87-base-pair reads could not distinguish some IMGT-functional V segments, including TRBV6-2 and TRBV6-3, so those segments were excluded. In a later analysis, the rate of TCR association differed among HLA loci, with DRB1 alleles having the most associated TCRs and HLA-C alleles having the fewest. When HLA alleles, especially DR and DQ, strongly co-occurred, TCR associations were difficult to assign to individual alleles. Immune exposure information for the cohort was limited to CMV serostatus. This cohort had only TCR beta chains sequenced, and the lack of alpha or paired-chain data limited which features could be detected. A later analysis reported that several top co-occurrence clusters appeared linked to parvovirus B19, influenza, CMV and Epstein-Barr virus. Cytomegalovirus status was reported to be diagnosed by the classifier with high specificity and sensitivity in both the original and validation cohorts. A few of the identified cytomegalovirus-associated TCR beta chains were confirmed in vitro to be specific for cytomegalovirus antigens. While some public TCRs were present in many individuals, most TCR sequences turned up only very rarely across donors.

The germline V gene supplies CDR1 LGHNA and CDR2 YNFKEQ. V trim: 0 bases; J trim: 8 bases; unmatched bases: 6. Inclusive of the bounding cysteine and phenylalanine, the CDR3 is 16 residues long. Only CDR3 DNA remains: 48 bases, in frame from the first base. The cohort consisted of 600 or so healthy bone marrow donors. At the time of sampling, all cohort members were nominally healthy, though unrecorded immune exposures were likely present. The donor tested CMV seropositive, placing the donor among the roughly 300 seropositive members of the cohort. A peripheral blood sample was collected from each donor, and TCR beta sequencing was performed on peripheral blood mononuclear cells. Genomic DNA extraction from the blood cell samples was performed with the Qiagen DNeasy Blood Extraction Kit. Only one count was recorded for this clone. No cognate antigen has been identified for it. No clone much larger than this one lies a single base away; base qualities are absent.

The library was generated by the immunoSEQ multiplex PCR assay. A mixture of 60 forward primers for TCR Vbeta segments and 13 reverse primers for TCR Jbeta segments was used in the multiplex PCR. The CDR3 region of rearranged TCR beta genes was amplified from genomic DNA with a multiplex PCR assay. The Illumina HiSeq System was used to sequence the amplified TCR beta libraries as 87-base-pair reads. The original pipeline was this. A later analysis tallied around 82 million unique TCR beta chains across the 640 or so repertoires, and about 12 million of those chains were shared by two or more donors. A nearest-neighbor algorithm error-corrected the raw reads and collapsed the reads into unique sequences, merging closely related sequences to remove PCR and sequencing errors. Alignment of CDR3 sequences to IMGT reference sequences was used to assign V, D and J gene segments. For a sequence to be retained, at least a six-nucleotide match to both a V gene segment and a J gene segment was required. A rearrangement was called productive if the CDR3 had no stop codons and remained in frame with V and J, and every other rearrangement was called non-productive. Following IMGT convention, CDR3 was defined as the stretch from the second conserved V-encoded cysteine to the conserved J-encoded phenylalanine. The earlier analysis of fewer than 700 of the donors excluded sequences that lacked an unambiguous match to a single V gene segment. In an earlier analysis of around 600 of the donors, V segments were called functional above 56.7% productive rearrangements and were called segregating when the between-donor standard deviation exceeded 5%. A statistical classification framework was developed to diagnose cytomegalovirus status using the catalog of TCR beta chain sequences. In a later analysis, V and J genes were assigned by comparing TCR nucleotide sequences against IMGT/GENE-DB human TR gene sequences. A later analysis assigned CDR3 sequences and most-parsimonious VDJ recombination scenarios with the TCRdist pipeline. In a later analysis, every TCR beta chain was defined by the combination of its CDR3 amino acid sequence and its V-gene family, and reads without a unique V-gene family were dropped. A later analysis removed 450 to 600 highly shared, low-generation-probability nucleotide sequences to deal with suspected cross-contamination and a sequencing artifact. A later analysis calculated a clonal expansion index for each public chain from normalized within-repertoire ranks of inferred template counts. In a later analysis, generation probabilities were computed with a VDJ recombination model fitted to out-of-frame rearrangements, and the resulting probabilities were checked against IGoR. In a later analysis, TCR-TCR, TCR-HLA and TCR-CMV co-occurrence was scored with hypergeometric tests, and a repertoire-size bias correction was applied to TCR pairs. False discovery rates were estimated in a later analysis by permuting HLA or CMV assignments 20 times. In a later analysis, co-occurring TCRs were grouped with DBSCAN, and TCRdist sequence similarity was added when clustering was performed within HLA-allele-positive subsets. Repertoires with fewer than 30,000 or more than 120,000 public chains were left out of co-occurrence clustering, as were about 5 repertoires with anomalous nucleotide sharing. Entries here come from immuneACCESS through TCRdb and include only in-frame sequences with V and J called. Some clones fail to appear in such tables; in the studies checked, an unresolved V gene covers under half of the shortfall, and the cause of the remainder is unknown. Clone size and the V and J calls come from that table; the DNA yielded D and trimming. A total of around 150,000 clones appear in this sample, 65% to 90% of them only once. The ten biggest clones cover roughly 10% of the sample.

The sequence came from a man aged 45-60 years in good health and CMV-seropositive. Sequencing was done on a sample of PBMCs. The receptor chain draws on TRBV4-2 and TRBJ1-6, and TRBD1 matches 8 of the central bases. The sequenced DNA: TGTGCCAGCAGCCAAGAGTTCCAGGGGGCTTATTCACCCCTCCACTTT. This sequence encodes CASSQEFQGAYSPLHF.